Below, 29 T cell receptor beta chains from the same sample are listed, as sequenced in a study of T cells in localized non-small cell lung cancer. Clones were sequenced by immunoSEQ multiplex PCR, and TCRdb holds only the in-frame ones, with some missing. The sample includes around 83,000 clones, roughly 80% seen only once; the top ten take 19%. Specimen: PBMCs, collected before any cancer treatment. These receptors all come from a man aged 40 to 75 with stage II squamous cell lung carcinoma.

This clone was detected only a few times. The chain has TRBV28 and TRBJ2-7, with 11 bases lining up with TRBD2. V was pared by 1 base and J by 4 bases, with 9 bases of the junction left unmatched. Germline V gene data show CDR1 as MDHEN and CDR2 as SYDVKM. The CDR3 extends over 17 amino acids. The CDR3 reads CASSLFTSGSLTYEQYF. The CDR3 DNA follows: TGTGCCAGCAGTTTATTCACTAGCGGGAGTTTAACTTACGAGCAGTACTTC.

The J gene is TRBJ1-3, the V gene TRBV13; D gene ambiguous. Germline lookup yields CDR1 PRHDT and CDR2 FYEKMQ (reference sequence). This CDR3 spans 15 amino acids. V lost 6 bases and J lost 0, with 12 bases in between. Here the CDR3 reads CASSSTHSSGNTIYF. The DNA of the CDR3 is TGTGCCAGCAGTTCGACCCATTCCTCTGGAAACACCATATATTTT.

The V call is TRBV15, the J call TRBJ1-6; D uncertain. This CDR3 is 15 amino acids long. Germline V CDR1 and CDR2: LNHNV, YYDKDF (reference sequence). V was trimmed by 3 bases and J by 6 bases, leaving 12 bases between them. In DNA, the CDR3 is TGTGCCACCAGCAGTGGACTGACTCTTAATTCACCCCTCCACTTT. Amino acid sequence: CATSSGLTLNSPLHF.

The DNA of the CDR3 is TGTGCCAGCAGCTTACACAGGGGGGATACTGAAGCTTTCTTT. Its translation is CASSLHRGDTEAFF. The V gene is TRBV7-2, the J gene TRBJ1-1, with TRBD1 matching over 8 bases. The junction had 4 bases not matched to a gene; V was cut back by 2 bases and J by 5 bases. Germline loops: CDR1 SGHTA, CDR2 FQGNSA. The CDR3 is made up of 14 amino acids.

CDR3 in DNA: TGTGCCAGCACCATGACGGGGGGGTTGTACACCGGGGAGCTGTTTTTT. As protein: CASTMTGGLYTGELFF. The genes are TRBV28 and TRBJ2-2; 8 bases align to TRBD2. CDR3 length: 16 residues. Germline CDR1 MDHEN, CDR2 SYDVKM. The ends lost 7 bases at V and 3 bases at J; junction bases unmatched: 10.

The V and J genes are TRBV15 and TRBJ1-5; 11 bases match TRBD1. The V and J ends lost 5 bases and 5 bases, in that order; junction bases with no gene match: 2. Germline loops: CDR1 LNHNV, CDR2 YYDKDF (reference sequence). CDR3 length equals 14 residues. The CDR3 sequence is CATSRDRGYQPQHF. CDR3 in DNA: TGTGCCACCAGCCGGGACAGGGGGTATCAGCCCCAGCATTTT.

The V gene is TRBV5-4, the J gene TRBJ2-7; no reliable D call. The CDR3 covers 13 residues. Trimming took off 1 base at V and 2 bases at J, with 7 bases between the two ends. Germline V gives CDR1 SGHNT, CDR2 YYREEE (reference sequence). CDR3 protein: CASSLSSTYEQYF. The CDR3 DNA sequence: TGTGCCAGCAGCTTGTCGTCGACCTACGAGCAGTACTTC.

The chain uses TRBV6-1 and TRBJ1-1; no clear D. CDR1 and CDR2 (germline): MNHNS, SASEGT. CDR3 size: 17 residues. V dropped 4 bases and J dropped 1 base, with 19 bases sitting between them. The CDR3 coding sequence is TGTGCCAGCAGTGCTAAGCCGGGAGTCTCATCGAACACTGAAGCTTTCTTT. This translates into CASSAKPGVSSNTEAFF.

For this clone: One end of the junction varies from germline; a read error may be responsible. V and J are TRBV5-1 and TRBJ2-1; 9 nucleotides line up with TRBD1. Germline V gives CDR1 SGHRS, CDR2 YFSETQ. The CDR3 loop spans 11 amino acids. This CDR3 is CASSWDREAVF. The CDR3 coding sequence is TGCGCCAGCAGCTGGGACAGGGAGGCAGTCTTC.

V usage is TRBV29-1 and J usage is TRBJ2-3; D tentatively fits TRBD1 or TRBD2 (5 bases each). The germline V gene has CDR1 SQVTM and CDR2 ANQGSEA. V was pared by 2 bases and J by 1 base, with 10 bases between. The CDR3 runs to 14 residues. CDR3: CSVEIGDGTDTQYF. In nucleotides, the CDR3 is TGCAGCGTTGAAATCGGGGACGGCACAGATACGCAGTATTTT.

V is TRBV2 and J is TRBJ2-1; the match to TRBD2 covers 11 bases. From germline, CDR1 is SNHLY and CDR2 FYNNEI. The CDR3 consists of 17 residues. Trimming removed 8 bases from V and 5 bases from J; junction bases left unmatched: 14. This chain's CDR3 is CASRSLAGGEVNNEQFF. In nucleotides, the CDR3 is TGTGCCAGCCGCAGCCTAGCGGGAGGTGAAGTCAACAATGAGCAGTTCTTC. The full variable domain, rest sourced from reference TRBV2 and TRBJ2-1, is EPEVTQTPSHQVTQMGQEVILRCVPISNHLYFYWYRQILGQKVEFLVSFYNNEISEKSEIFDDQFSVERPDGSNFTLKIRSTKLEDSAMYFCASRSLAGGEVNNEQFFGPGTRLTVL.

The chain uses TRBV2 and TRBJ2-5, with 9 bases lining up with TRBD1. Germline V gene sequence: CDR1 SNHLY, CDR2 FYNNEI. V dropped 5 bases and J dropped 1; count of bases not matched to a gene: 5. This CDR3 is built from 15 residues. In DNA form, the CDR3 reads TGTGCCAGCAGTAGGGACAGGGCGACCCAAGAGACCCAGTACTTC. Amino acids: CASSRDRATQETQYF.

This clone was seen once. The rearrangement joins TRBV7-6 to TRBJ2-3, with D unclear. With 5 bases removed from V and 0 bases from J, the gap between germline ends came to 21 bases. Per germline, CDR1 SGHVS and CDR2 FNYEAQ. There are 18 residues in the CDR3. The CDR3 sequence: CASSEFKYSDTSTDTQYF. The CDR3 nucleotides read TGTGCCAGCAGCGAATTCAAGTACTCTGACACTAGCACAGATACGCAGTATTTT.

The sample holds a few counts of this clone. The genes are TRBV7-6 and TRBJ2-1; D is possibly TRBD2 (5 bases). The germline CDR1 and CDR2 sequences are SGHVS and FNYEAQ. The CDR3 runs 17 residues. V lost 0 bases to trimming and J lost 7 bases, with 19 bases between them. CDR3 in DNA: TGTGCCAGCAGCTTAGCTTACCCCACTAGGAGAAAGAATGAGCAGTTCTTC. Amino acids: CASSLAYPTRRKNEQFF.

As DNA, the CDR3 is TGTGCCAGCAGCTCCCCCGGTAGACTAGCGACAGATACGCAGTATTTT. Translating it yields CASSSPGRLATDTQYF. The chain employs TRBV5-4 and TRBJ2-3, with 8 bases aligning to TRBD2. This CDR3 is 16 amino acids long. The V gene's germline CDR1 is SGHNT and CDR2 YYREEE (reference sequence). The V gene end was trimmed by 3 bases and the J gene end by 3 bases; junction bases not matched to a gene: 9.

The chain is built from TRBV28 and TRBJ1-4, with unresolved D. The CDR3 extends over 13 amino acids. CDR1 is MDHEN, CDR2 SYDVKM, per germline. Deletions cut 5 bases from V and 7 bases from J, with 11 bases between. The CDR3 region has the DNA TGTGCCAGCAGTGGGAGTGTGGGTGAAAAACTGTTTTTT. It yields the protein CASSGSVGEKLFF.

The gene calls are TRBV28 and TRBJ1-6; no reliable D call. V lost 5 bases and J 0 bases, leaving 11 bases between the germline ends. The CDR3 covers 16 residues. Germline V gives CDR1 MDHEN, CDR2 SYDVKM. CDR3 coding DNA: TGTGCCAGCAGTATTCGACGGAGCTCCTATAATTCACCCCTCCACTTT. Translated: CASSIRRSSYNSPLHF.

The J gene is TRBJ1-5, the V gene TRBV18, with D possibly being TRBD1 (5 bases). V was clipped by 3 bases and J by 3 bases, with 12 bases between them. Germline CDR1 KGHSH, CDR2 LQKENI. The CDR3 is made up of 15 amino acids. The CDR3 here is CASSPGSGLNQPQHF. The CDR3 DNA is TGTGCCAGCTCACCCGGATCAGGGCTCAATCAGCCCCAGCATTTT. Full variable domain (rest looked up from reference TRBV18 and TRBJ1-5): NAGVMQNPRHLVRRRGQEARLRCSPMKGHSHVYWYRQLPEEGLKFMVYLQKENIIDESGMPKERFSAEFPKEGPSILRIQQVVRGDSAAYFCASSPGSGLNQPQHFGDGTRLSIL.

CDR3 protein: CASKTFSSYNEQFF. CDR3 nucleotide sequence: TGTGCCAGCAAGACCTTCAGCTCCTACAATGAGCAGTTCTTC. The chain recombines TRBV28 with TRBJ2-1, with unresolved D. Germline V lookup: CDR1 MDHEN, CDR2 SYDVKM. The CDR3 length is 14 residues. Trimming pared 7 bases from V and 0 bases from J, leaving 10 bases between. Supplemented by reference TRBV28 and TRBJ2-1, the full variable domain reads DVKVTQSSRYLVKRTGEKVFLECVQDMDHENMFWYRQDPGLGLRLIYFSYDVKMKEKGDIPEGYSVSREKKERFSLILESASTNQTSMYLCASKTFSSYNEQFFGPGTRLTVL.

This clone was counted a few times. The chain links TRBV2 to TRBJ1-1; D unclear. CDR1 is SNHLY and CDR2 is FYNNEI in the germline V gene. The CDR3 has 12 amino acids. The ends were cut back, 1 base at V and 4 bases at J, with 4 bases in the middle. The chain's CDR3 is CASSEGFTEAFF. The CDR3 nucleotides are TGTGCCAGCAGTGAAGGGTTCACTGAAGCTTTCTTT.

This clone has a single count. The chain combines TRBV11-2 with TRBJ2-1; the D gene is possibly TRBD2 (7 bases). Trimming pared 7 bases from V and 0 bases from J, leaving 16 bases between. This CDR3 contains 16 residues. Germline V gene data show CDR1 as SGHAT and CDR2 as FQNNGV. CDR3 nucleotides: TGTGCCAGCACCTTCCAGGCGGGGGCCTCCTACAATGAGCAGTTCTTC. This translates into CASTFQAGASYNEQFF.

This rearrangement joins TRBV7-2 to TRBJ2-7; 9 positions match TRBD2. Germline V gene data show CDR1 as SGHTA and CDR2 as FQGNSA. This CDR3 contains 15 residues. Trimming took 5 bases from V and 1 from J; bases not matched to a gene: 6. The CDR3 reads CASSPTSGGSYEQYF. CDR3 coding DNA: TGTGCCAGCAGCCCGACTAGCGGAGGTTCCTACGAGCAGTACTTC. The full variable domain, its missing parts supplied by reference TRBV7-2 and TRBJ2-7, is GAGVSQSPSNKVTEKGKDVELRCDPISGHTALYWYRQSLGQGLEFLIYFQGNSAPDKSGLPSDRFSAERTGGSVSTLTIQRTQQEDSAVYLCASSPTSGGSYEQYFGPGTRLTVT.

This rearrangement joins TRBV28 to TRBJ1-1; D uncertain. The CDR3 has 12 amino acids. Germline CDR1 and CDR2: MDHEN and SYDVKM. V was shortened by 6 bases and J by 11 bases, with 16 bases between the two germline ends. CDR3 DNA: TGTGCCAGCAGCCTGGGGTCCCCCGAGGCTTTCTTT. Amino acids: CASSLGSPEAFF.

The rearrangement uses TRBV15 and TRBJ1-1; possible D gene TRBD1, 5 bases. The germline V and J ends were trimmed by 0 bases and 8 bases, with 7 bases remaining between them. The length of the CDR3 is 12 residues. Germline V gene sequence: CDR1 LNHNV, CDR2 YYDKDF (reference sequence). CDR3 nucleotides: TGTGCCACCAGCAGAGAGAAGGGGGAAGCTTTCTTT. It specifies CATSREKGEAFF.

The V and J genes are TRBV5-6 and TRBJ2-7; D is unclear. This CDR3 is 12 amino acids long. Trimming pared 1 base from V and 3 bases from J, leaving 5 bases between. Germline V gene lookup returns CDR1 SGHDT and CDR2 YYEEEE. CDR3 nucleotides: TGTGCCAGCAGCTTGCGGGTCTACGAGCAGTACTTC. Its translation: CASSLRVYEQYF.

The chain uses TRBV25-1 and TRBJ1-1, with 9 bases fitting TRBD1. V was pared by 8 bases and J by 2 bases, with 9 bases of the junction left unmatched. Germline V gene lookup returns CDR1 MGHDK and CDR2 SYGVNS. CDR3 length: 15 amino acids. DNA for the CDR3: TGTGCCAGCCATCCCATGACAGGGGGAAACACTGAAGCTTTCTTT. Translation gives CASHPMTGGNTEAFF.

Here the CDR3 reads CASSQGQGPYEQYF. CDR3 DNA: TGTGCCAGCAGCCAGGGACAGGGACCCTACGAGCAGTACTTC. The chain joins TRBV14 to TRBJ2-7, with TRBD1 matching 9 bases. The CDR3 covers 14 residues. Germline trimming cut 3 bases from V and 2 bases from J; bases unmatched to any gene: 2. Germline CDR1 reads SGHDN; CDR2 reads FVKESK.

This chain links TRBV19 with TRBJ1-6; D is undetermined. Germline CDR1 and CDR2: LNHDA and SQIVND (reference sequence). V was cut by 0 bases and J by 9 bases, with 12 bases left in between. The CDR3 totals 15 residues. The CDR3: CASSIDADNSSPLHF. Written as DNA, the CDR3 is TGTGCCAGTAGTATAGATGCTGACAATTCTTCACCCCTCCACTTT.

This chain joins TRBV7-2 and TRBJ2-7; 13 bases align to TRBD2. Germline lookup yields CDR1 SGHTA and CDR2 FQGNSA. After removal of 5 bases from V and 6 bases from J, the junction contained 4 bases not matched to a gene. The CDR3 loop spans 14 amino acids. This CDR3 is CASSTGTSGTEQYF. CDR3 bases: TGTGCCAGCAGCACCGGGACTAGCGGGACCGAGCAGTACTTC.